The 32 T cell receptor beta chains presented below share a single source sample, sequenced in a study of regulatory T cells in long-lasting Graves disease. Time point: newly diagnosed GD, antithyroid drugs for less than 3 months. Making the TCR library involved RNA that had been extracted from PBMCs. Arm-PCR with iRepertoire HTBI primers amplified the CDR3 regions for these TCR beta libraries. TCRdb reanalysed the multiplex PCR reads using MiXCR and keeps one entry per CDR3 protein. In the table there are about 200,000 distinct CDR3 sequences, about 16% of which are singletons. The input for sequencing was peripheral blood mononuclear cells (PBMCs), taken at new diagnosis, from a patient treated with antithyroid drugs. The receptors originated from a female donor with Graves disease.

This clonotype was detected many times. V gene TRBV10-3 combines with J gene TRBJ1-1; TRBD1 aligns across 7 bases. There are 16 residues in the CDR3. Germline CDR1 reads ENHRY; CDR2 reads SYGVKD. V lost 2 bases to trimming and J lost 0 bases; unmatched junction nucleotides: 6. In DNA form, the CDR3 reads TGTGCCATCAGTGAGCTGGGACAGACGTTGAACACTGAAGCTTTCTTT. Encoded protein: CAISELGQTLNTEAFF.

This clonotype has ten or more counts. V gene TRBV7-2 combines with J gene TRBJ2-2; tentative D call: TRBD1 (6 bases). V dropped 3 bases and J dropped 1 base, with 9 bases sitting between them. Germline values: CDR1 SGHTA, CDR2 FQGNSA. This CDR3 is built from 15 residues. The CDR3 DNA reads TGTGCCAGCAGCTTCTACAGGGAGAACACCGGGGAGCTGTTTTTT. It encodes CASSFYRENTGELFF.

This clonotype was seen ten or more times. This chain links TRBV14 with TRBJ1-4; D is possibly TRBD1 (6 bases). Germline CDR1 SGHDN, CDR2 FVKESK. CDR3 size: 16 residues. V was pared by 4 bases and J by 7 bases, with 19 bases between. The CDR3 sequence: CASSRFKGDIFEKLFF. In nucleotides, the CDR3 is TGTGCCAGCAGCCGGTTCAAGGGGGACATCTTTGAAAAACTGTTTTTT.

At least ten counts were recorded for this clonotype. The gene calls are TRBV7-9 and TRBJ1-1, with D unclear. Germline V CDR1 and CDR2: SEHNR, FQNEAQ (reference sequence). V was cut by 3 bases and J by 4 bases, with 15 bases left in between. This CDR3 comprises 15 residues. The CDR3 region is CASSFGLEGSTEAFF. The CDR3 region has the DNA TGTGCCAGCAGCTTTGGGTTAGAGGGATCCACTGAAGCTTTCTTT.

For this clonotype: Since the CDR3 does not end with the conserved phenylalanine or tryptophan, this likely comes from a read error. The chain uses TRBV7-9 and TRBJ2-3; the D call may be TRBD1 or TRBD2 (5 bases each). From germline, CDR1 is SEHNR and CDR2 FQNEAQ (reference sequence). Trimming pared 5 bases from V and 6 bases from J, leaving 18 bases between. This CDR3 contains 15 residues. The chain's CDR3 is CASSPRGAGTDTQYL. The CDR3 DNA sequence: TGTGCCAGCAGCCCCCGAGGGGCAGGGACCGATACGCAGTATTTG.

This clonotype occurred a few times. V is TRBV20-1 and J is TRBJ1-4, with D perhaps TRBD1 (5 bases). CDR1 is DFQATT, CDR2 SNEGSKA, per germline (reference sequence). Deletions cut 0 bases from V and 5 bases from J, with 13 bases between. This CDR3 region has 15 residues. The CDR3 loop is CSARDSGADNEKLFF. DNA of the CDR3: TGCAGTGCTAGAGATTCCGGGGCCGACAATGAAAAACTGTTTTTT.

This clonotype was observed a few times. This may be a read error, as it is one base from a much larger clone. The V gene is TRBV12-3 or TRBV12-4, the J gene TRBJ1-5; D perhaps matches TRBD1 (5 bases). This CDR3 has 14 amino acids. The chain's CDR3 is CASSLDGTGQPRHF. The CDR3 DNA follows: TGTGCCAGCAGCCTGGATGGGACGGGTCAGCCCCGGCATTTT.

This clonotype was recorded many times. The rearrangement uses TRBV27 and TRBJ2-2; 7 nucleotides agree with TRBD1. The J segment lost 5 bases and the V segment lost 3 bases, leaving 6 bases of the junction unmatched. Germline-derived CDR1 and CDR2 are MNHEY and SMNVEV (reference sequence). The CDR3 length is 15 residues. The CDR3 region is CASSFDHRGTGELFF. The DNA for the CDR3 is TGTGCCAGCAGTTTCGACCACAGGGGTACCGGGGAGCTGTTTTTT.

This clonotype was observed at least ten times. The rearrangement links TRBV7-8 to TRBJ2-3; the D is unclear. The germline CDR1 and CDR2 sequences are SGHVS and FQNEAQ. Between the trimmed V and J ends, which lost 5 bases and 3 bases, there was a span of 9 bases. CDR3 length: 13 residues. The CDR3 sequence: CASSPSRTDTQYF. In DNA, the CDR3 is TGTGCCAGCAGCCCCTCGCGGACAGATACGCAGTATTTT.

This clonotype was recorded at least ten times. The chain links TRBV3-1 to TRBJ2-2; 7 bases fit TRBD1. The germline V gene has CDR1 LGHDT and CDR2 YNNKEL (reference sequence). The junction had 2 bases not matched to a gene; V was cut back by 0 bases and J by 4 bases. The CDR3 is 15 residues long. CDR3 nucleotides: TGTGCCAGCAGCCAAGACACAGGGGCCACCGGGGAGCTGTTTTTT. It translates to CASSQDTGATGELFF.

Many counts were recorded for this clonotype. The CDR3 here is CASTSDPRNEKLFF. In nucleotides, the CDR3 is TGTGCCAGCACATCAGACCCCAGGAATGAAAAACTGTTTTTT. The V gene is TRBV11-2, the J gene TRBJ1-4; D gene uncertain. The CDR3 length is 14 residues. Trimming shortened V by 7 bases and J by 5 bases, and 14 bases separated the two germline ends. CDR1 is SGHAT, CDR2 FQNNGV, per germline.

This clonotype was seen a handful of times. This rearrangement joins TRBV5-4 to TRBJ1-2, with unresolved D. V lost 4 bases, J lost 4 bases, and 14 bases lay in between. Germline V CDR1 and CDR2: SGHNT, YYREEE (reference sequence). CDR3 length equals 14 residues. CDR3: CASSPKESGYGYTF. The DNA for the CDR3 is TGTGCCAGCAGCCCAAAGGAAAGTGGCTATGGCTACACCTTC.

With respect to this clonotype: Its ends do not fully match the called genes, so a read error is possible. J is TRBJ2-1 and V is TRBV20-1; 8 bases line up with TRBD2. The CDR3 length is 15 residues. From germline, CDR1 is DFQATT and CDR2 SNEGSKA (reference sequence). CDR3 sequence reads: CSATYISGRHNDQFF. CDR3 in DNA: TGCAGTGCTACCTATATCAGCGGGAGACACAATGACCAGTTCTTC.

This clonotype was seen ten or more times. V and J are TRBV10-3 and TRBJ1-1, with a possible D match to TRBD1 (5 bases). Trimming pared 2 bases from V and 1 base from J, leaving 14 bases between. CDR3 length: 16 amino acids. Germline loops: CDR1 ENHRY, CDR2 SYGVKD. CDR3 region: CAISELGPGSNTEAFF. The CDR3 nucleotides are TGTGCCATCAGTGAGCTGGGGCCAGGATCGAACACTGAAGCTTTCTTT.

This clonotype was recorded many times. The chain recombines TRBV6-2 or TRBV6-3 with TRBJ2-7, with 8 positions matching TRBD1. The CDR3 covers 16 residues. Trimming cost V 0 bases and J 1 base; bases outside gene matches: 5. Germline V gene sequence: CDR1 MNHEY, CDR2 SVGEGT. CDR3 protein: CASSYSRWTGSYEQYF. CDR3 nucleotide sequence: TGTGCCAGCAGTTACTCGCGCTGGACAGGGTCCTACGAGCAGTACTTC.

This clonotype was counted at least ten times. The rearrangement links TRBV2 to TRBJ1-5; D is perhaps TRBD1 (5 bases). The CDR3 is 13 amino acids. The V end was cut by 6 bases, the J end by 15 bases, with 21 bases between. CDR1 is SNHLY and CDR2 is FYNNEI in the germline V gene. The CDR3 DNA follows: TGTGCCAGCAGCCCGGGGAGGGACGCCCCCGGGCATTTT. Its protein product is CASSPGRDAPGHF.

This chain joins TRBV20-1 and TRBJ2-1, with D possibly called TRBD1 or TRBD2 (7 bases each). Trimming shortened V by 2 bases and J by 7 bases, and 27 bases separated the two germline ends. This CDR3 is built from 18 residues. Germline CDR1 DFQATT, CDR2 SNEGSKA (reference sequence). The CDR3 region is CSARNLRGGRGGINEQFF. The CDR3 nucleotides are TGCAGTGCTAGAAACCTCCGCGGGGGCAGGGGGGGTATTAATGAGCAGTTCTTC.

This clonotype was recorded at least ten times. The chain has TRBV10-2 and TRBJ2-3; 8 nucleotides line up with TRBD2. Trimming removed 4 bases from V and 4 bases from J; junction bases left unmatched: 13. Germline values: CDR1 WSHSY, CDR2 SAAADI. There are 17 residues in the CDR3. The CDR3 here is CASSAPAGTRVPDTQYF. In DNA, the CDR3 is TGCGCCAGCAGTGCCCCCGCGGGGACTAGGGTTCCAGATACGCAGTATTTT.

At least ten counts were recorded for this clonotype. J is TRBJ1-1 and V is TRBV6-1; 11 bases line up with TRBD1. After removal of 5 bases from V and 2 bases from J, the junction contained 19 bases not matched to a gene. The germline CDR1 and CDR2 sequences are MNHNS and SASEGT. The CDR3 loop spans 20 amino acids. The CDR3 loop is CASSPSTHGQGAAKNTEAFF. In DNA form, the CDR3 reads TGTGCCAGCAGTCCCTCCACTCACGGACAGGGGGCAGCGAAAAACACTGAAGCTTTCTTT.

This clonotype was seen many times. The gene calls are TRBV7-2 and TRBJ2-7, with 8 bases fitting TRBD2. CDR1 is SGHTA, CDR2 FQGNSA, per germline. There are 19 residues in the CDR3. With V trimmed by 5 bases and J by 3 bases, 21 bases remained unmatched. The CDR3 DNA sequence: TGTGCCAGCAGCACGGCGGCTTGGCCTAGCGGGCTTCCAGACTACGAGCAGTACTTC. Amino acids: CASSTAAWPSGLPDYEQYF.

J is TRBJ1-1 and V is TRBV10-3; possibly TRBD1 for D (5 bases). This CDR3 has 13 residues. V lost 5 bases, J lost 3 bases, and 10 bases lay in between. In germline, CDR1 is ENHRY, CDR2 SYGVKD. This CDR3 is CAISYAGDTEAFF. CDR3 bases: TGTGCCATCAGTTACGCGGGGGACACTGAAGCTTTCTTT.

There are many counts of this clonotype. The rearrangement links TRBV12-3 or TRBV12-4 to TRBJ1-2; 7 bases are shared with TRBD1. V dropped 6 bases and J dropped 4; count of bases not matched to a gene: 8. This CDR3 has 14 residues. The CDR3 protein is CASRTGTDPYGYTF. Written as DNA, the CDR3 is TGTGCCAGCAGAACCGGGACAGACCCCTATGGCTACACCTTC.

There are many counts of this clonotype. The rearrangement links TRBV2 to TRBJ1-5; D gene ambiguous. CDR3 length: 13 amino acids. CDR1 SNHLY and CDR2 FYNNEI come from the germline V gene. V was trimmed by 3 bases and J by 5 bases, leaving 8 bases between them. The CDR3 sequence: CASSEDLDQPQHF. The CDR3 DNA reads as TGTGCCAGCAGTGAGGATCTGGATCAGCCCCAGCATTTT.

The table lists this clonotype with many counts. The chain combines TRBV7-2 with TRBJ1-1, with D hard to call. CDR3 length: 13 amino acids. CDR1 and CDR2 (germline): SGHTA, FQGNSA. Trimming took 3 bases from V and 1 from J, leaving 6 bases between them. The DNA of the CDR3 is TGTGCCAGCAGCTTTTCAGGGAACACTGAAGCTTTCTTT. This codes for CASSFSGNTEAFF.

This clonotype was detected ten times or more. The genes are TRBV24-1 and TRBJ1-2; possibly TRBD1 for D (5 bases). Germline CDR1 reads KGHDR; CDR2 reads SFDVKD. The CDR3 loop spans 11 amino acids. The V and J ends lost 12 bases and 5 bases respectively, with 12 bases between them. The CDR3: CAPGRAYGYTF. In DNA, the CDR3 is TGTGCCCCAGGCAGGGCATATGGCTACACCTTC.

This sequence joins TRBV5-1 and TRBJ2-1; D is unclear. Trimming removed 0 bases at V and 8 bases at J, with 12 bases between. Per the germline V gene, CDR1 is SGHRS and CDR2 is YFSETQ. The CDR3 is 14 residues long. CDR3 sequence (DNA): TGCGCCAGCAGCTTGGTTCAGCCGGTGGATGAGCAGTTCTTC. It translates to CASSLVQPVDEQFF.

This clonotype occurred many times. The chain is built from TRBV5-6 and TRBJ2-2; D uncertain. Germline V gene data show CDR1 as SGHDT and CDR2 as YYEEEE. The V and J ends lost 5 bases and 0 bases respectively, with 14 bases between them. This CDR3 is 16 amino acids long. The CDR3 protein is CASSSLRGANTGELFF. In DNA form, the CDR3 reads TGTGCCAGCAGTAGCTTGCGAGGCGCGAACACCGGGGAGCTGTTTTTT.

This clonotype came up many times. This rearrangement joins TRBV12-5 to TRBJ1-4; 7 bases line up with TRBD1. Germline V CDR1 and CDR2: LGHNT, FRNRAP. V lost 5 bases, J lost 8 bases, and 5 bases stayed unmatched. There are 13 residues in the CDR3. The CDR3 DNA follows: TGTGCTAGTGGTAAGGGGACAGCGGAAAAACTGTTTTTT. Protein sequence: CASGKGTAEKLFF.

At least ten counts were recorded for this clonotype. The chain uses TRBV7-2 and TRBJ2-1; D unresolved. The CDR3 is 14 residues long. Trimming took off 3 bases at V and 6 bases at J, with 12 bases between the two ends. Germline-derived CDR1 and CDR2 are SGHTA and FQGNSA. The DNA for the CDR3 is TGTGCCAGCAGCTTCGGTGGCTTAGGCAATGAGCAGTTCTTC. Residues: CASSFGGLGNEQFF.

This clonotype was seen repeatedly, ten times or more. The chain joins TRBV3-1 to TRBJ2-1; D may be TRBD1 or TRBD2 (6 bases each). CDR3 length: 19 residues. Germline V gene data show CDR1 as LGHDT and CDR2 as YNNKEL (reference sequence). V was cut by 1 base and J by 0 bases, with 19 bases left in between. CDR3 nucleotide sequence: TGTGCCAGCAGCCAAGCGTGGGGGGCCCGGGGGAGCTCCTACAATGAGCAGTTCTTC. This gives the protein CASSQAWGARGSSYNEQFF.

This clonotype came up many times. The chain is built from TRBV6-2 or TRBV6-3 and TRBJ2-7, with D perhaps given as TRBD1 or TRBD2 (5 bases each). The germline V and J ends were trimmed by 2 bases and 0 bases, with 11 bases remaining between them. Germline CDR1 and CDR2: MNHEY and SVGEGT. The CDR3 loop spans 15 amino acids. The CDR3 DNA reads TGTGCCAGCAGTTACGGGACCCCTTACTCCTACGAGCAGTACTTC. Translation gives CASSYGTPYSYEQYF.

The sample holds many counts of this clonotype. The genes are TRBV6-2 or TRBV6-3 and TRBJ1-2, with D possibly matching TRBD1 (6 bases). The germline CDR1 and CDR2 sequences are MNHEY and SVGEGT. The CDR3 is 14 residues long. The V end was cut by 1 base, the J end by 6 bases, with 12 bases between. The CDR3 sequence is CASSYLLNRDGYTF. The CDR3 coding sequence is TGTGCCAGCAGTTACTTACTCAACAGGGATGGCTACACCTTC.